This record covers a single T cell receptor (beta chain). The antigen it recognizes is unknown. No base-level quality is on record; no much larger clone is a single base apart. Systemically healthy Caucasian individuals from Russia, over 30 in total and aged about 6 to 90 years, were included as donors. Each donor gave around 9 milliliters of peripheral blood, collected into EDTA-treated Vacutainer tubes. PBMCs were isolated by Ficoll-Paque density-gradient centrifugation, with at least 7 million obtained per sample. Total RNA, at least 6 micrograms per sample, was extracted from PBMCs with Trizol reagent. For every donor, flow cytometry on a PBMC aliquot measured the percentage of naive CD45RAhigh/CD27high T cells. The germline V gene specifies MDHEN as CDR1 and SYDVKM as CDR2. Trimming costs V 2 bases and J 5 bases, and their ends lie 16 bases apart. Reading from cysteine to phenylalanine, the CDR3 counts 15 amino acids. The DNA shown is the 45-base CDR3, in frame from base 1.

Receptor libraries were prepared by 5' RACE. These reads were obtained on an Illumina HiSeq 2500. A second 7 to 11 cycle PCR used a sample-barcoded 5' primer and a J-beta primer mix. Each TCR beta cDNA molecule received a unique molecular identifier from a template-switch 5' adaptor carrying 12 random nucleotides. At least 2.5 million CDR3-containing paired-end reads were obtained from each sample. First-strand cDNA synthesis was performed from all RNA using the Mint cDNA synthesis kit, with priming by a TRBC-specific oligonucleotide. All cDNA was treated with uracil-DNA glycosylase and then went through a first 18-cycle PCR with the universal primers M1SS and BC2_uni_R. Per the original workflow: For normalization, 1 million high-quality reads were randomly selected from each sample, with every read carrying a distinct molecular identifier. Reads with shared molecular identifiers were discarded instead of being binned into consensus sequences. MiTCR, run with a Q25 quality threshold and the strictest error-elimination algorithm, handled CDR3 identification, clonotype clustering and error correction. Lower-bound total TCR beta diversity was estimated with a nonparametric unseen species model using Euler transformation. In TCRdb, the public reads were trimmed at Q25 with fastp and aligned with MiXCR, with productive beta chains retained. Rows merge per CDR3 protein into single entries with the most common DNA and genes. The V and J calls and clone size come from TCRdb's table, not from the authors' own analysis. The sample yields around 1.7 million distinct CDR3 sequences; 28% were counted once. More than 6% of the sample goes to the ten largest clones.

This sample was included in a study of blood T cells in healthy people across ages (dated by TCRdb to 2015 to 2017). General notes on the study: In model experiments, template switching captured roughly one uniquely barcoded TCR beta cDNA molecule for every two T cells. Donors were grouped into four age groups: young (average approximately 16 years), middle-aged (approximately 41), aged (about 60) and long-lived (82). To avoid experimental bias, donors of different ages were distributed randomly across sequencing lanes. Two additional independent replicas of 1 million unique cDNA reads from the same blood draw were analyzed for two donors (one aged 18 to 29 and one aged 80 or older). Using deep sequencing normalized with unique cDNA molecular identifiers, the study measured how TCR beta repertoire diversity changes with age.

Study-wide findings and limitations: Donor CMV infection status was unknown, potentially confounding age-related changes in expanded clonotypes. Estimates of total diversity based on one million sequenced T cells were regarded as lower bounds and as underestimates. Observed TCR beta diversity per million T cells fell roughly linearly with age, and a significant reduction was already apparent by age around 40. Compared with the aged group, the long-lived group had more naive CD4+ T cells, fewer expanded clones and increased TCR diversity, a pattern suggesting age selection. The percentage of naive T cells measured by flow cytometry correlated strongly with observed TCR beta diversity. Conclusive comparison of naive and antigen-experienced compartments was prevented by the profiling of bulk unsorted PBMCs.

The V and J segments used are TRBV28 and TRBJ2-7, and possibly TRBD1, on 6 matching bases. The receptor's source is a woman in her twenties or thirties in good health. Material: blood. The DNA is as follows: TGTGCCAGCAGTTTAGTTGCAGGGGCATTGGACGAGCAGTACTTC. It codes for CASSLVAGALDEQYF.